The sequence of this TCR beta chain was determined in a study of blood T cells in healthy people across ages. The study, taken as a whole, reports: Both naive CD4+ cell counts and diversity were greater in long-lived donors than in aged donors. It was not known whether donors were CMV positive (a possible confounder of expanded clonotype changes).

Regarding this clonotype: No antigen is known for it.

A sample-barcoded 5' primer and a J-beta primer mix were used in a second PCR of roughly 6 to 11 cycles. Each CDR3 protein gets one entry after TCRdb re-called the 5' RACE reads with MiXCR. Of approximately 290,000 distinct CDR3 sequences in the sample, roughly 26% were seen once. The sample taken for sequencing was blood. The TCR was taken from a woman between 65 and 79 years old in good health.

CDR3 sequence reads: CSTRTSSYNEQFF. The CDR3 DNA reads TGCAGTACCCGGACTAGCTCCTACAATGAGCAGTTCTTC. V gene TRBV20-1 combines with J gene TRBJ2-1; 7 bases map to TRBD2. The V gene end was trimmed by 8 bases and the J gene end by 0 bases; junction bases not matched to a gene: 4. Germline assignment: CDR1 DFQATT and CDR2 SNEGSKA (reference sequence). The CDR3 spans 13 residues.